Described below is a single TCR beta chain sequence and its context. Its specificity is unknown. CDR3 length: 14 amino acids. The V gene's germline CDR1 is SQVTM and CDR2 ANQGSEA. Trimming shortened V by 5 bases and J by 5 bases, and 18 bases separated the two germline ends. Genomic DNA, the template, was used for profiling of the TCR beta VDJ and CDR3. Each CDR3 protein is one row after TCRdb ran MiXCR on the reads. The sample carries 250,000 or so distinct CDR3 sequences, about 44% recorded once. The data are from a study of CD8+CD57+ T cells in acquired aplastic anemia. The study's findings and limits: A set of 25 to 35 CD8+ CDR3 sequences was shared between patients and controls, and these sequences appeared highly expressed in patients.

Before being chosen for sequencing, patients had shown CD8+CD57+ cell expansion by flow cytometry. Among the patients, none had received any therapy at the time of blood sampling. The clonotype originates from a human donor with aplastic anemia. The sequenced material came from sorted CD4+, CD8+, or CD8+CD57+ T cells (not recorded which) from PBMCs. The V gene is TRBV29-1, the J gene TRBJ1-2; the D gene is possibly TRBD1 (5 bases). The CDR3 nucleotides read TGCAGCGTTTCACCGAGCGGGGGAGGTTATGGCTACACCTTC. Protein sequence: CSVSPSGGGYGYTF.